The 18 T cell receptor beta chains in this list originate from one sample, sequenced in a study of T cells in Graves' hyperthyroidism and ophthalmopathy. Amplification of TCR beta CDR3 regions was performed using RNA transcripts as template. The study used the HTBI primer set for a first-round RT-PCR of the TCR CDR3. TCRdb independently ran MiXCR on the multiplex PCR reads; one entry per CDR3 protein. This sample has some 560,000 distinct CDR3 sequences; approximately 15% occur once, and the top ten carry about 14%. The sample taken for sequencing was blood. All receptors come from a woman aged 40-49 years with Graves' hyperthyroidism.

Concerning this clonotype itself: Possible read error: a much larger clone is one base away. The CDR3 loop is CASSLPSGTYEQYF. The DNA for the CDR3 is TGTGCCAGCAGCTTACCGTCAGGGACGTACGAGCAGTACTTC. The chain links TRBV4-1 to TRBJ2-7; D is tentatively TRBD1 or TRBD2 (5 bases each). Per the germline V gene, CDR1 is MGHRA and CDR2 is YSYEKL. The CDR3 sequence is 14 residues long.

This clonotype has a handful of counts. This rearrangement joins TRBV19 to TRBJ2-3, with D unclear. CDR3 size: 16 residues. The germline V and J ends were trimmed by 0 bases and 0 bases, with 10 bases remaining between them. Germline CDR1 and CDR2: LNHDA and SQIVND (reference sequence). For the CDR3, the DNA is TGTGCCAGTAGTATAGATGGATACAGAAGCACAGATACGCAGTATTTT. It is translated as CASSIDGYRSTDTQYF.

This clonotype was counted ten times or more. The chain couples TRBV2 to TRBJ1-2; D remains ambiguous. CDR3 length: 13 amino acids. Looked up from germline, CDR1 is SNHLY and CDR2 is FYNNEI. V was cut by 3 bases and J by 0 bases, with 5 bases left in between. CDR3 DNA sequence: TGTGCCAGCAGTGACAGCCCTAACTATGGCTACACCTTC. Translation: CASSDSPNYGYTF.

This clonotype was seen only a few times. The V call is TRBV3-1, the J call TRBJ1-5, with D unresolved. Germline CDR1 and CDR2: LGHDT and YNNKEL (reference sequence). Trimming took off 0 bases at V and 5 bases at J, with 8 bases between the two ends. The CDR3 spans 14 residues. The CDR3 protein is CASSQEFGDQPQHF. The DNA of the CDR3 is TGTGCCAGCAGCCAAGAGTTTGGGGATCAGCCCCAGCATTTT.

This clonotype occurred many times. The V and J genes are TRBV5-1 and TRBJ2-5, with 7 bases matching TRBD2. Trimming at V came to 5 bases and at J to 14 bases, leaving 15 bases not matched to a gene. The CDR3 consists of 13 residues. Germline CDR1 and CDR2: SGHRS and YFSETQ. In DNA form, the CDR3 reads TGCGCCAGCAGTCTTGGAACTAGCGAGCAACTATACTTC. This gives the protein CASSLGTSEQLYF.

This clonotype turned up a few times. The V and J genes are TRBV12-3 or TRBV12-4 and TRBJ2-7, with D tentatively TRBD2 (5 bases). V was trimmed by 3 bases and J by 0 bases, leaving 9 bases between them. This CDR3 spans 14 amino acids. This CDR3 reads CASSLGGLSYEQYF. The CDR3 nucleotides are TGTGCCAGCAGTTTGGGCGGACTCTCCTACGAGCAGTACTTC.

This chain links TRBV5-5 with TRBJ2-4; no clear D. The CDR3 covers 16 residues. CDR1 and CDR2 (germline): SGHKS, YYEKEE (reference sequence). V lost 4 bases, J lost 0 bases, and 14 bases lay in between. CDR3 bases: TGTGCCAGCAGCCGCGAGACGTATCTAGCCAAAAACATTCAGTACTTC. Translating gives CASSRETYLAKNIQYF.

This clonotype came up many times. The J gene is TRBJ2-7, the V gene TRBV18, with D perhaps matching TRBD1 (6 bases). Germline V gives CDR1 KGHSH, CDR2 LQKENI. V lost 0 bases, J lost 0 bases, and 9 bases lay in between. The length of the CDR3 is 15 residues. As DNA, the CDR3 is TGTGCCAGCTCACCACCTACAGGGAGCTCCTACGAGCAGTACTTC. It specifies CASSPPTGSSYEQYF.

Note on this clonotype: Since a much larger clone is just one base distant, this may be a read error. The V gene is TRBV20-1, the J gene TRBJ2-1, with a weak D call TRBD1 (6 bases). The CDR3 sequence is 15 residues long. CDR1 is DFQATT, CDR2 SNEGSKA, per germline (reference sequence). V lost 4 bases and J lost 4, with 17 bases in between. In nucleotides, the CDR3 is TGCAGTGCTATAGATTCAAAGGGACAATACAATGAGCAGTTCTTC. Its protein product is CSAIDSKGQYNEQFF.

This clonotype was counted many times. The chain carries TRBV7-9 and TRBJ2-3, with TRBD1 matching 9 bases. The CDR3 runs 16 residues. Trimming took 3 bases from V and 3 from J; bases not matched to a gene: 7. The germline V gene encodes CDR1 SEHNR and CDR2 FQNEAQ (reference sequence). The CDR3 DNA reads TGTGCCAGCAGCTTCGGCCGACAGGGGGTAACAGATACGCAGTATTTT. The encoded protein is CASSFGRQGVTDTQYF.

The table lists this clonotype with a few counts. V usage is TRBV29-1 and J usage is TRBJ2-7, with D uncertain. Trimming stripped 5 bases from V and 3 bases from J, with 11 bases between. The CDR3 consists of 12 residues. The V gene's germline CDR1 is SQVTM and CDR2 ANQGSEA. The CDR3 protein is CSVRLDDYEQYF. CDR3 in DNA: TGCAGCGTTCGACTCGACGACTACGAGCAGTACTTC.

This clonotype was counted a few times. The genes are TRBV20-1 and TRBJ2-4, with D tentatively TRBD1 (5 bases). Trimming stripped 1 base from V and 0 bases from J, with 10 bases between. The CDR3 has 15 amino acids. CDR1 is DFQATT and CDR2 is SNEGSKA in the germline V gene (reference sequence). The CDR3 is CSARVRVIAKNIQYF. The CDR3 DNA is TGCAGTGCTAGAGTCAGGGTAATAGCCAAAAACATTCAGTACTTC.

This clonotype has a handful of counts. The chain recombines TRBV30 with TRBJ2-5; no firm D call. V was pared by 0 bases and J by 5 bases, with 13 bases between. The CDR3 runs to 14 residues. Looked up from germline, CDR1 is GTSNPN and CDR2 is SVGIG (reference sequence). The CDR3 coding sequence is TGTGCCTGGAGTGTAGGGTCCAAAGGGGAGACCCAGTACTTC. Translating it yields CAWSVGSKGETQYF. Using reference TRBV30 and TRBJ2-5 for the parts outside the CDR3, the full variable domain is SQTIHQWPATLVQPVGSPLSLECTVEGTSNPNLYWYRQAAGRGLQLLFYSVGIGQISSEVPQNLSASRPQDRQFILSSKKLLLSDSGFYLCAWSVGSKGETQYFGPGTRLLVL.

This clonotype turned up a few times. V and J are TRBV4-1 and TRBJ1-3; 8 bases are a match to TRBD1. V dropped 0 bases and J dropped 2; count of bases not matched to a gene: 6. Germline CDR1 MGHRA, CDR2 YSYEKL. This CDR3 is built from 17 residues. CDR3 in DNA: TGCGCCAGCAGCCAAGATACCGGGACAGGTCCTGGAAACACCATATATTTT. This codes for CASSQDTGTGPGNTIYF.

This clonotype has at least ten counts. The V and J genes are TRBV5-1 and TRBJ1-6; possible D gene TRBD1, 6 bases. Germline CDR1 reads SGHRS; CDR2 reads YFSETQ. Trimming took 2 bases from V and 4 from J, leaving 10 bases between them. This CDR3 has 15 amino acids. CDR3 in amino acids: CASSFEGGYNSPLHF. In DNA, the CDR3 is TGCGCCAGCAGCTTTGAAGGGGGTTATAATTCACCCCTCCACTTT.

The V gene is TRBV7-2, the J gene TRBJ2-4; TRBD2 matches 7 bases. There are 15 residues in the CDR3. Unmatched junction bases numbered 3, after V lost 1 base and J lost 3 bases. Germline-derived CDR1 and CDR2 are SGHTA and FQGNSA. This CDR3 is CASSLGVAGKNIQYF. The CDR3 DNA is TGTGCCAGCAGCTTAGGGGTAGCGGGCAAAAACATTCAGTACTTC.

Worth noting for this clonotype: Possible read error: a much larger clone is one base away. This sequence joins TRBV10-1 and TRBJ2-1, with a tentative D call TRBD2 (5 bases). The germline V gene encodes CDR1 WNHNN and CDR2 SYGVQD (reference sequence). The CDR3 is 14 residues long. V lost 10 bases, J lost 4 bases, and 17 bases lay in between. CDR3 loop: CATPGSMMYNEQFF. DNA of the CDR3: TGCGCCACCCCGGGGTCGATGATGTACAATGAGCAGTTCTTC.

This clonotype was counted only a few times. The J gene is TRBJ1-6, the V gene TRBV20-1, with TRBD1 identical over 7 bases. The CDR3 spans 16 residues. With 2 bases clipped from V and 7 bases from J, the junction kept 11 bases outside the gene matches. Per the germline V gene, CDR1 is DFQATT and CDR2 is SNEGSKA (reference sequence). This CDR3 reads CSARNRLEGANSPLHF. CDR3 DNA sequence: TGCAGTGCTAGAAACCGGTTAGAGGGGGCGAATTCACCCCTCCACTTT.